The 8 T cell receptor beta chains reported below all come from one sample, sequenced in a study of CD8+ T cells in alopecia areata. Treatment specified: oral pan-JAK inhibitor, 5-10 mg twice daily. As the sequencing template, cDNA was produced by extracting RNA and reverse transcribing it. Data came from immunoSEQ multiplex PCR; TCRdb stores just in-frame clones and leaves some out. The data hold fewer than 250,000 clones, with approximately 56% observed a single time. This material consisted of CD4+ T cells sorted from blood, taken at week 4, from a patient treated with tofacitinib. These TCRs come from a human donor with alopecia areata.

This chain uses TRBV2 with TRBJ2-7; D unclear. The germline gives CDR1 SNHLY, CDR2 FYNNEI. This CDR3 is built from 13 residues. Deletions cut 3 bases from V and 2 bases from J, with 8 bases between. The CDR3: CASSDPGPYEQYF. The DNA of the CDR3 is TGTGCCAGCAGTGACCCCGGACCCTACGAGCAGTACTTC. The variable domain in full, completed from reference TRBV2 and TRBJ2-7, reads EPEVTQTPSHQVTQMGQEVILRCVPISNHLYFYWYRQILGQKVEFLVSFYNNEISEKSEIFDDQFSVERPDGSNFTLKIRSTKLEDSAMYFCASSDPGPYEQYFGPGTRLTVT.

V is TRBV7-9 and J is TRBJ2-5; TRBD2 aligns across 8 bases. This CDR3 has 15 residues. Germline values: CDR1 SEHNR, CDR2 FQNEAQ (reference sequence). J was trimmed by 5 bases and V by 5 bases; bases with no gene match: 10. The CDR3 coding sequence is TGTGCCAGCAGCCCTTTAGCGGGGAGAGGGGAGACCCAGTACTTC. Amino acids: CASSPLAGRGETQYF.

This sequence joins TRBV7-2 and TRBJ1-2, with TRBD1 identical over 9 bases. Losses at the gene ends were 4 bases for V and 4 bases for J; bases not matched to a gene: 4. The CDR3 is made up of 14 amino acids. Germline assignment: CDR1 SGHTA and CDR2 FQGNSA. In nucleotides, the CDR3 is TGTGCCAGCAGCTCGGACAGGGGAGTCTATGGCTACACCTTC. Amino acid sequence: CASSSDRGVYGYTF.

The genes are TRBV7-7 and TRBJ2-1, with D hard to call. Trimming removed 1 base at V and 2 bases at J, with 6 bases between. The CDR3 totals 14 residues. Germline V gives CDR1 SSHAT, CDR2 FNYEAQ (reference sequence). DNA of the CDR3: TGTGCCAGCAGCTTAGAAGGGACCTACAATGAGCAGTTCTTC. This translates into CASSLEGTYNEQFF.

The chain employs TRBV29-1 and TRBJ2-1; TRBD2 matches 13 bases. The germline V gene has CDR1 SQVTM and CDR2 ANQGSEA. The CDR3 spans 17 residues. Losses at the gene ends were 6 bases for V and 2 bases for J; bases not matched to a gene: 10. DNA for the CDR3: TGCAGCGTGCTGACTAGCGGGAGGCCTAGCACCTACAATGAGCAGTTCTTC. Encoded protein: CSVLTSGRPSTYNEQFF.

This clone showed up just a few times. This rearrangement joins TRBV20-1 to TRBJ2-1; 8 bases are shared with TRBD2. The ends lost 8 bases at V and 15 bases at J; junction bases unmatched: 12. The V gene's germline CDR1 is DFQATT and CDR2 SNEGSKA (reference sequence). The CDR3 totals 11 residues. CDR3 DNA sequence: TGCAGTCCAAAGCGGGAGTCTATCCCGTTCTTC. Encoded protein: CSPKRESIPFF.

This clone was detected only a few times. The chain is built from TRBV5-1 and TRBJ1-2; D might be TRBD1 (6 bases). V shed 4 bases and J shed 6 bases, with 13 bases lying between them. This CDR3 comprises 13 residues. Looked up from germline, CDR1 is SGHRS and CDR2 is YFSETQ. The CDR3 spells CASSGAGVDGYTF. CDR3 in DNA: TGCGCCAGCAGCGGTGCAGGGGTGGATGGCTACACCTTC. The full variable domain, its missing parts supplied by reference TRBV5-1 and TRBJ1-2, is KAGVTQTPRYLIKTRGQQVTLSCSPISGHRSVSWYQQTPGQGLQFLFEYFSETQRNKGNFPGRFSGRQFSNSRSEMNVSTLELGDSALYLCASSGAGVDGYTFGSGTRLTVV.

The V and J genes are TRBV28 and TRBJ1-3; TRBD1 might be the D (5 bases). The CDR3 is 13 amino acids. Looked up from germline, CDR1 is MDHEN and CDR2 is SYDVKM. V dropped 7 bases and J dropped 8 bases, with 15 bases sitting between them. CDR3 coding DNA: TGTGCCAGCACCTCCCAGGGACCGGACACCATATATTTT. It is translated as CASTSQGPDTIYF.